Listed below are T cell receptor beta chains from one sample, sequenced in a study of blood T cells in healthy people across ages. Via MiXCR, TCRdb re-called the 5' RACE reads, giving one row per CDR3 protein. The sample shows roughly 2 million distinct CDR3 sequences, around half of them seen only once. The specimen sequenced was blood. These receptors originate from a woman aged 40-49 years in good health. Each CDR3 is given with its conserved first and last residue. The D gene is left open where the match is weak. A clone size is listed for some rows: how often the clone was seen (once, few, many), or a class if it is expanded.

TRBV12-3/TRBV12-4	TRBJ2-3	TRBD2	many	CASSIAGGTDTQYF	TGTGCCAGCTCAATAGCGGGGGGTACAGATACGCAGTATTTT
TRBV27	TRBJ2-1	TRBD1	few	CASSGTANEQFF	TGTGCCAGCAGTGGGACAGCCAATGAGCAGTTCTTC
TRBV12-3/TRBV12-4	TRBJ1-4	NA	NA	CASSLVEKLFF	TGTGCCAGCAGTTTGGTTGAAAAACTGTTTTTT
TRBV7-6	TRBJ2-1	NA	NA	CASSLEGESYNEQFF	TGTGCCAGCAGCCTGGAGGGGGAGTCCTACAATGAGCAGTTCTTC
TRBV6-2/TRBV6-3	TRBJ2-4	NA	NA	CASSYSGTGGGRNIQYF	TGTGCCAGCAGTTATTCCGGGACAGGCGGGGGTCGCAACATTCAGTACTTC
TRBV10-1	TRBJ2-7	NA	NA	CASRPTGHEQYF	TGCGCCAGCAGGCCCACTGGGCACGAGCAGTACTTC
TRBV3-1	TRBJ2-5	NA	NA	CASSQDRIEETQYF	TGTGCCAGCAGCCAAGACAGGATCGAAGAGACCCAGTACTTC
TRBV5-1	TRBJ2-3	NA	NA	CASSLVVAGTGTDTQYF	TGCGCCAGCAGCTTGGTCGTGGCGGGGACCGGCACAGATACGCAGTATTTT
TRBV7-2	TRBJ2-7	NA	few	CASSPGGWTDTYEQYF	TGTGCCAGCAGCCCCGGGGGGTGGACAGATACCTACGAGCAGTACTTC
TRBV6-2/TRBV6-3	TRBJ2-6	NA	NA	CASSYLVPTGANVLTF	TGTGCCAGCAGTTATTTGGTCCCAACTGGGGCCAACGTCCTGACTTTC
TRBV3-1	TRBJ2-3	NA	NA	CASSQGITPRPSTDTQYF	TGTGCCAGCAGCCAAGGCATAACACCTAGACCTAGCACAGATACGCAGTATTTT
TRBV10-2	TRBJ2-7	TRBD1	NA	CASSENTGGLYEQYF	TGCGCCAGCAGTGAGAACACAGGGGGTCTCTACGAGCAGTACTTC
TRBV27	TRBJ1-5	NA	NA	CASSPQGLQGNQPQHF	TGTGCCAGCAGTCCCCAGGGTCTCCAAGGCAATCAGCCCCAGCATTTT
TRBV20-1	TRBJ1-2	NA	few	CSARMDGYTF	TGCAGTGCTAGGATGGATGGCTACACCTTC
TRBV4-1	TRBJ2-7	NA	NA	CASSPAGYPYEQYF	TGCGCCAGCAGCCCGGCGGGGTACCCCTACGAGCAGTACTTC
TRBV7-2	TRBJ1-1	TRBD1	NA	CASSSTGTEAFF	TGCGCCAGCAGCTCGACAGGGACTGAAGCTTTCTTT
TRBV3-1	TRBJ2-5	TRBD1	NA	CASSQYPTGVETQYF	TGTGCCAGCAGCCAATACCCAACAGGGGTAGAGACCCAGTACTTC
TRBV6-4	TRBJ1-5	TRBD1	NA	CASSYRGHSNQPQHF	TGTGCCAGCAGTTACAGGGGACATAGCAATCAGCCCCAGCATTTT
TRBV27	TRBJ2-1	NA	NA	CASSALSGHYNEQFF	TGTGCCAGCAGTGCCCTTTCGGGGCACTACAATGAGCAGTTCTTC
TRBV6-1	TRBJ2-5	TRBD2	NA	CASRRTSGGYQETQYF	TGTGCCAGCAGAAGGACTAGCGGGGGGTACCAAGAGACCCAGTACTTC
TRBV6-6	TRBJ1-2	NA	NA	CASSYETGGYGYTF	TGTGCCAGCAGTTACGAGACAGGCGGTTACGGCTACACCTTC
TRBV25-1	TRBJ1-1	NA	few	CASSLGAQSEAFF	TGTGCCAGCAGTCTGGGGGCGCAGAGTGAAGCTTTCTTT
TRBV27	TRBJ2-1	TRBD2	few	CASTLSGGYNEQFF	TGTGCCAGCACCCTAAGCGGGGGGTACAATGAGCAGTTCTTC
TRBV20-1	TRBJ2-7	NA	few	CSARAMDSYEQYF	TGCAGTGCTAGAGCGATGGACAGCTACGAGCAGTACTTC
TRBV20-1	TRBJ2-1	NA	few	CSASRPLPYNEQFF	TGCAGTGCTAGTAGGCCGCTCCCCTACAATGAGCAGTTCTTC
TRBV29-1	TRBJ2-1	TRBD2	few	CSVPGLNSYNEQFF	TGCAGCGTTCCGGGACTAAACTCCTACAATGAGCAGTTCTTC
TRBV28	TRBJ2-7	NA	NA	CASSLGWVYNEQYF	TGTGCCAGCAGTCTAGGCTGGGTCTACAATGAGCAGTACTTC
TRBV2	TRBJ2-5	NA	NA	CASNREGALETQYF	TGTGCCAGCAACCGAGAGGGTGCCCTGGAGACCCAGTACTTC
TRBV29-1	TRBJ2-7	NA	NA	CSVEDGGYEQYF	TGCAGCGTTGAAGATGGGGGCTACGAGCAGTACTTC
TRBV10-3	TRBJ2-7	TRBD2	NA	CAISSGGRYEQYF	TGTGCCATCAGTAGCGGGGGGAGGTACGAGCAGTACTTC
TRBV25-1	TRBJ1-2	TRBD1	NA	CASSKPGQGVYGYTF	TGTGCCAGCAGTAAACCGGGACAGGGGGTTTATGGCTACACCTTC
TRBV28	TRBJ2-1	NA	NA	CASSLSSLNEQFF	TGTGCCAGCAGTTTATCTTCTTTGAATGAGCAGTTCTTC
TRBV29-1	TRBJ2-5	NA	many	CSVVTRRETQYF	TGCAGCGTTGTGACCCGACGGGAGACCCAGTACTTC
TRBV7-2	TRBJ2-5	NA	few	CASSYPGFNSDRETQYF	TGTGCCAGCAGCTATCCGGGATTTAACTCGGACCGAGAGACCCAGTACTTC
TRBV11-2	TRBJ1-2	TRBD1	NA	CASSSGQGIRGYTF	TGTGCCAGCAGCTCGGGACAGGGGATAAGAGGCTACACCTTC
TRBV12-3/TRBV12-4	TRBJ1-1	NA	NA	CASSSPTTGNTEAFF	TGTGCCAGCAGTTCCCCAACGACGGGGAACACTGAAGCTTTCTTT
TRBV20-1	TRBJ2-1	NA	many	CSASDHEQFF	TGCAGTGCTAGCGACCATGAGCAGTTCTTC
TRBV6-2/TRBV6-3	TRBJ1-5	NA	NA	CASSWEFNQPQHF	TGTGCCAGCAGTTGGGAGTTCAATCAGCCCCAGCATTTT
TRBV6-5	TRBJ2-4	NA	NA	CASSYSGAHRYYDQYF	TGTGCCAGCAGTTACTCCGGGGCACATCGGTACTACGACCAGTACTTC
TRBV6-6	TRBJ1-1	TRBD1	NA	CASSYFGQAEAFF	TGTGCCAGCAGTTACTTCGGACAGGCTGAAGCTTTCTTT
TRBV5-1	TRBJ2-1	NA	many	CASSFTGSSYNEQFF	TGTGCCAGCAGTTTCACAGGGAGCTCCTACAATGAGCAGTTCTTC
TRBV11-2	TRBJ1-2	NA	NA	CASSLVEGGNYGYTF	TGTGCCAGCAGCTTAGTGGAGGGTGGTAACTATGGCTACACCTTC
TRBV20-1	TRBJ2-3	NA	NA	CSASVRGRGFVDTQYF	TGCAGTGCTAGTGTGAGGGGCAGAGGATTTGTAGATACGCAGTATTTT
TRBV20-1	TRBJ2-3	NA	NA	CSVSRGRGPATQYF	TGCAGTGTTTCCAGAGGCCGAGGCCCAGCTACGCAGTATTTT
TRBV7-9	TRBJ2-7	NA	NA	CASSPGPQGTSYEQYF	TGTGCCAGCAGCCCCGGGCCTCAAGGTACCTCCTACGAGCAGTACTTC
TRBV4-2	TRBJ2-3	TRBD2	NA	CASSQGQLAGGVDTQYF	TGTGCCAGCAGCCAAGGCCAACTAGCGGGGGGGGTAGATACGCAGTATTTT
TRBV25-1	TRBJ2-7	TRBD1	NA	CASSASRQGSYEQYF	TGTGCCAGCAGTGCCTCCCGACAGGGATCCTACGAGCAGTACTTC
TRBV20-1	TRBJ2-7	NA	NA	CSARDLGPSGDEQYF	TGCAGTGCTAGAGATCTGGGCCCAAGTGGCGACGAGCAGTACTTC
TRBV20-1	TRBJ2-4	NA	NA	CSAMPLVGIGNIQYF	TGCAGTGCTATGCCGTTAGTGGGAATAGGAAACATTCAGTACTTC
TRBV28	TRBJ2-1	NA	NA	CASSLGTRLTAIQQFF	TGTGCCAGCAGTTTAGGTACGAGACTGACTGCAATCCAGCAGTTCTTC
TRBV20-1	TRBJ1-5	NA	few	CSVRGAVDQPQHF	TGCAGTGTGAGGGGGGCGGTGGATCAGCCCCAGCATTTT
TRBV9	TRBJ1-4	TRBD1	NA	CASSGQDRINEKLFF	TGTGCCAGCAGCGGTCAGGACAGGATTAATGAAAAACTGTTTTTT
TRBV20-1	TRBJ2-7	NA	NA	CSATKVQGRDEQYF	TGCAGTGCAACAAAGGTGCAGGGGCGCGACGAGCAGTACTTC